These 8 T cell receptor beta chains originate from one sample sequenced in a study of radiation and T cells in renal cell carcinoma. The repertoire was sequenced with immunoSEQ multiplex PCR; TCRdb's copy has only in-frame clones and lacks some. The table has over 90,000 clones, 84% seen once. The sample's time point: blood 4 weeks post-SBRT, at nephrectomy. Treatment reported: 15 Gy SBRT to primary tumor, nephrectomy 4 weeks later. The source material was blood, sampled from a patient whose treatment included radiotherapy and nephrectomy. The receptors come from a man aged 55 to 70 with renal cell carcinoma.

The chain uses TRBV5-1 and TRBJ2-3; no firm D call. CDR1 and CDR2 (germline): SGHRS, YFSETQ. CDR3 length equals 12 residues. With 3 bases removed from V and 5 bases from J, the gap between germline ends came to 7 bases. The CDR3, as DNA: TGCGCCAGCAGCTCGCCCCAAGATACGCAGTATTTT. Its translation: CASSSPQDTQYF.

The J gene is TRBJ2-1, the V gene TRBV10-3; TRBD2 agrees at 10 bases. The CDR3 spans 18 residues. The germline V gene has CDR1 ENHRY and CDR2 SYGVKD. Losses at the gene ends were 7 bases for V and 0 bases for J; bases not matched to a gene: 12. The DNA for the CDR3 is TGTGCCATCAAGGACACCTCTAGCGGGAGTGGCTCCTACAATGAGCAGTTCTTC. This codes for CAIKDTSSGSGSYNEQFF.

The rearrangement links TRBV7-2 to TRBJ2-3; D is unresolved. This CDR3 spans 13 amino acids. In germline, CDR1 is SGHTA, CDR2 FQGNSA. Trimming left V 5 bases short and J 6 bases short, with 12 bases between. CDR3 region: CASSEKQSDTQYF. CDR3 DNA sequence: TGTGCCAGCAGCGAAAAACAGTCGGATACGCAGTATTTT.

The chain uses TRBV20-1 and TRBJ1-1; D remains unclear. CDR3 length: 11 amino acids. Trimming pared 7 bases from V and 0 bases from J, leaving 6 bases between. Per the germline V gene, CDR1 is DFQATT and CDR2 is SNEGSKA (reference sequence). The CDR3 DNA follows: TGCAGTGTGGGGATGAACACTGAAGCTTTCTTT. This translates into CSVGMNTEAFF.

In regard to this clone: Germline and junction disagree at one end, which may indicate a read error. The same CDR3 is also encoded by other DNA sequences in this sample. The chain uses TRBV9 and TRBJ2-7, with unresolved D. The CDR3 has 14 amino acids. The germline CDR1 and CDR2 sequences are SGDLS and YYNGEE. The CDR3 protein is CASSVGSETYEQYF. CDR3 bases: TGTGCCAGCAGCGTAGGAAGCGAGACCTACGAGCAGTACTTT. Complete variable domain (other parts from reference TRBV9 and TRBJ2-7): DSGVTQTPKHLITATGQRVTLRCSPRSGDLSVYWYQQSLDQGLQFLIQYYNGEERAKGNILERFSAQQFPDLHSELNLSSLELGDSALYFCASSVGSETYEQYFGPGTRLTVT.

In its sample, this clone was seen a few times. The chain couples TRBV11-3 to TRBJ2-2, with D unclear. The germline V gene has CDR1 SGHNT and CDR2 YENEEA. Trimming removed 4 bases from V and 5 bases from J, with 8 bases in between. The CDR3 loop spans 13 amino acids. Written as DNA, the CDR3 is TGTGCCAGCAGCTCCCCACGAACCGGGGAGCTGTTTTTT. This translates into CASSSPRTGELFF.

The chain carries TRBV7-9 and TRBJ2-1, with D hard to call. The V end was cut by 0 bases, the J end by 16 bases, with 19 bases between. The CDR3 spans 14 residues. From germline, CDR1 is SEHNR and CDR2 FQNEAQ (reference sequence). The CDR3 DNA reads as TGTGCCAGCAGCTTAGCGAGCCGAGAATCAATACTCTTCTTC. It translates to CASSLASRESILFF.

V is TRBV28 and J is TRBJ2-2; D is perhaps TRBD2 (5 bases). Germline CDR1 reads MDHEN; CDR2 reads SYDVKM. The V end was cut by 4 bases, the J end by 3 bases, with 15 bases between. There are 16 residues in the CDR3. CDR3: CASSSWGRRDTGELFF. The CDR3 region has the DNA TGTGCCAGCAGTTCCTGGGGAAGGCGGGACACCGGGGAGCTGTTTTTT.